This T cell receptor beta chain was retrieved from a study of blood T cell repertoires in COVID-19. Germline values: CDR1 LNHNV, CDR2 YYDKDF (reference sequence). With 5 bases clipped from V and 2 bases from J, the junction kept 5 bases outside the gene matches. The CDR3 has 15 amino acids. The data were produced by immunoSEQ multiplex PCR, yet TCRdb's version contains in-frame clones alone and is incomplete. The sample has fewer than 200,000 clones; around 81% are singletons. The specimen was peripheral blood. This rearrangement joins TRBV15 to TRBJ1-3, with 8 bases that match TRBD1. The receptor's source is a woman aged 80 or over with COVID-19, enrolled during active disease. The CDR3 DNA sequence: TGTGCCACCAGCGGGCCGGGACAGGCTGGAAACACCATATATTTT. This encodes CATSGPGQAGNTIYF.